The 10 T cell receptor beta chains given below trace back to one sample, sequenced in a study of lymphopenia after photon versus proton radiotherapy. Clones were read by immunoSEQ multiplex PCR, and TCRdb kept only the in-frame ones, dropping some. The data contain around 30,000 clones, about 80% of them singletons. Material: peripheral blood, obtained from a patient treated with proton-based radiotherapy. All receptors derive from a woman aged 70-85 years with pancreatic cancer.

As to this clone: This sample also contains other DNA sequences that code for the same CDR3. CDR3 in amino acids: CASSLWGNQPQHF. The CDR3 DNA follows: TGTGCCAGCAGTTTATGGGGGAATCAGCCCCAGCATTTT. The chain carries TRBV28 and TRBJ1-5; D is unclear. Germline lookup yields CDR1 MDHEN and CDR2 SYDVKM. Between the trimmed V and J ends, which lost 0 bases and 4 bases, there was a span of 4 bases. The CDR3 has 13 residues.

The chain has TRBV4-2 and TRBJ2-1; 11 nucleotides align to TRBD2. There are 16 residues in the CDR3. V lost 3 bases, J lost 8 bases, and 9 bases stayed unmatched. Germline V gene sequence: CDR1 LGHNA, CDR2 YNFKEQ. In nucleotides, the CDR3 is TGTGCCAGCAGCCATTTAGCGGGAGGGAAGGGCGATGAGCAGTTCTTC. This sequence encodes CASSHLAGGKGDEQFF.

This chain uses TRBV28 with TRBJ2-7; D remains ambiguous. Trimming cost V 3 bases and J 0 bases, with 3 bases left between them. This CDR3 contains 12 residues. Germline CDR1 reads MDHEN; CDR2 reads SYDVKM. The DNA for the CDR3 is TGTGCCAGCAGTTTGGACTCCTACGAGCAGTACTTC. It yields the protein CASSLDSYEQYF. Full variable domain (outside the CDR3, taken from reference TRBV28 and TRBJ2-7): DVKVTQSSRYLVKRTGEKVFLECVQDMDHENMFWYRQDPGLGLRLIYFSYDVKMKEKGDIPEGYSVSREKKERFSLILESASTNQTSMYLCASSLDSYEQYFGPGTRLTVT.

The V and J genes are TRBV18 and TRBJ1-2; no firm D call. V lost 2 bases to trimming and J lost 7 bases, with 11 bases between them. The CDR3 consists of 13 residues. The V gene's germline CDR1 is KGHSH and CDR2 LQKENI. CDR3 in amino acids: CASSPSAEGGYTF. The CDR3 nucleotides are TGTGCCAGCTCACCAAGTGCCGAGGGTGGCTACACCTTC.

This clone appeared a few times. This rearrangement joins TRBV6-5 to TRBJ1-2; tentatively, D is TRBD1 (5 bases). CDR3 length equals 14 residues. Trimming stripped 7 bases from V and 7 bases from J, with 19 bases between. In germline, CDR1 is MNHEY, CDR2 SVGAGI. The CDR3 reads CASTSGPSSFGYTF. In nucleotides, the CDR3 is TGTGCCAGCACCTCAGGGCCAAGTTCGTTTGGCTACACCTTC.

The rearrangement uses TRBV5-4 and TRBJ1-1; D uncertain. Trimming removed 1 base from V and 4 bases from J, with 14 bases in between. The CDR3 length is 15 residues. Germline CDR1 SGHNT, CDR2 YYREEE (reference sequence). CDR3 coding DNA: TGTGCCAGCAGCTTGAGGGCGGCCGTAGGCACTGAAGCTTTCTTT. Encoded protein: CASSLRAAVGTEAFF.

The chain uses TRBV27 and TRBJ2-6; 11 bases are a match to TRBD1. CDR3 size: 18 residues. CDR1 and CDR2 from the germline V gene are MNHEY and SMNVEV (reference sequence). J was trimmed by 0 bases and V by 4 bases; bases with no gene match: 5. CDR3 sequence (DNA): TGTGCCAGCAGTTGGGACAGGGGGGTAGGCTCTGGGGCCAACGTCCTGACTTTC. Its protein is CASSWDRGVGSGANVLTF.

The chain carries TRBV7-3 and TRBJ2-5; 12 positions match TRBD2. The germline V gene has CDR1 SGHTA and CDR2 FQGTGA. After removal of 5 bases from V and 4 bases from J, the junction contained 5 bases not matched to a gene. The CDR3 is 15 residues long. CDR3 amino acids: CASSPLGLAGETQYF. Written as DNA, the CDR3 is TGTGCCAGCAGCCCCTTGGGACTAGCGGGAGAGACCCAGTACTTC.

The chain links TRBV7-2 to TRBJ2-1; 9 nucleotides align to TRBD1. Germline V gene sequence: CDR1 SGHTA, CDR2 FQGNSA. The CDR3 has 16 amino acids. After removal of 4 bases from V and 5 bases from J, the junction contained 9 bases not matched to a gene. The CDR3, as DNA: TGTGCCAGCAGCTCCCCTGGGACAGGGATAGACAATGAGCAGTTCTTC. Translated, it gives CASSSPGTGIDNEQFF.

The CDR3 DNA sequence: TGTGCCAGCAGTGACACATACAGGGGTTCCTACAATGAGCAGTTCTTC. Its translation is CASSDTYRGSYNEQFF. The genes are TRBV6-4 and TRBJ2-1; 7 bases map to TRBD1. From germline, CDR1 is MRHNA and CDR2 SNTAGT. The CDR3 covers 16 residues. V was pared by 2 bases and J by 1 base, with 5 bases of the junction left unmatched.